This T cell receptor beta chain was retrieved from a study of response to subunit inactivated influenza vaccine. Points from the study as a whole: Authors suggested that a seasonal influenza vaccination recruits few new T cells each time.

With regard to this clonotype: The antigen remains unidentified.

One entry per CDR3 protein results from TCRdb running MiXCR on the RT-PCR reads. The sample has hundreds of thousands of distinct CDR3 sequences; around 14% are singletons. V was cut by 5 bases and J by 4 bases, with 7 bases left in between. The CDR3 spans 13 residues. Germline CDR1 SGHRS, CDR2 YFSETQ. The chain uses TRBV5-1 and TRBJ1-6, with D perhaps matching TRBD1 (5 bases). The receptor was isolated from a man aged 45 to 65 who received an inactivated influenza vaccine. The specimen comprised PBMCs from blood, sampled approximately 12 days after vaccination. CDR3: CASRTEYNSPLHF. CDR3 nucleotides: TGCGCCAGCAGGACAGAATATAATTCACCCCTCCACTTT. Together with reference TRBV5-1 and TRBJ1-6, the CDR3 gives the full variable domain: KAGVTQTPRYLIKTRGQQVTLSCSPISGHRSVSWYQQTPGQGLQFLFEYFSETQRNKGNFPGRFSGRQFSNSRSEMNVSTLELGDSALYLCASRTEYNSPLHFGNGTRLTVT.